These 12 T cell receptor beta chains originate from one sample sequenced in a study of T cell repertoires in cytomegalovirus infection. Via MiXCR, TCRdb re-called the reads, giving one row per CDR3 protein. The table shows about 740,000 distinct CDR3 sequences, with 35% occurring only once. Source material: PBMCs. Receptors were obtained from a human donor in good health (CMV status not recorded). Some clones in this sample may be carry-over from other donors' samples.

This clonotype has only a few counts. This CDR3 is CASSGGIDGYGYTF. CDR3 bases: TGCGCCAGCAGCGGGGGAATCGATGGCTATGGCTACACCTTC. The V gene is TRBV5-1, the J gene TRBJ1-2; possibly TRBD1 for D (5 bases). The length of the CDR3 is 14 residues. V was shortened by 4 bases and J by 4 bases, with 14 bases between the two germline ends. Germline lookup yields CDR1 SGHRS and CDR2 YFSETQ.

The V and J genes are TRBV7-6 and TRBJ2-1; 7 positions agree with TRBD1. CDR1 is SGHVS, CDR2 FNYEAQ, per germline. This CDR3 has 18 residues. Unmatched junction bases numbered 10, after V lost 1 base and J lost 1 base. The CDR3 sequence: CASSLVTRDRLSYNEQFF. The CDR3 DNA sequence: TGTGCCAGCAGCTTAGTGACCCGGGACAGATTATCCTACAATGAGCAGTTCTTC.

This clonotype came up a few times. V is TRBV7-6 and J is TRBJ2-1; 8 positions agree with TRBD2. The germline V gene has CDR1 SGHVS and CDR2 FNYEAQ. Unmatched junction bases numbered 6, after V lost 5 bases and J lost 6 bases. This CDR3 contains 14 residues. CDR3 sequence reads: CASSPPGTSNEQFF. As DNA, the CDR3 is TGTGCCAGCAGCCCGCCCGGGACTAGCAATGAGCAGTTCTTC.

This clonotype was counted between two and nine times. The chain couples TRBV10-3 to TRBJ2-5; D is unclear. CDR3 size: 12 residues. Germline V lookup: CDR1 ENHRY, CDR2 SYGVKD. V lost 8 bases and J 1 base, leaving 8 bases between the germline ends. In nucleotides, the CDR3 is TGTGCCATCGGACCGATCCAAGAGACCCAGTACTTC. It yields the protein CAIGPIQETQYF.

This clonotype was detected only a few times. Possible read error: a much larger clone is one base away. The chain couples TRBV11-2 to TRBJ2-3; 7 bases are a match to TRBD2. This CDR3 contains 15 residues. Germline V lookup: CDR1 SGHAT, CDR2 FQNNGV. The DNA for the CDR3 is TGTGCCAGCAGCTTAAGAAGCGGGAACACAGAGACGCAGTATTTT. Protein: CASSLRSGNTETQYF.

Ten or more counts support this clonotype. This chain uses TRBV7-8 with TRBJ2-3; D not certain. The CDR3 runs 16 residues. Trimming pared 5 bases from V and 2 bases from J, leaving 17 bases between. Germline V gene sequence: CDR1 SGHVS, CDR2 FQNEAQ. The CDR3, as DNA: TGTGCCAGCAGCCGAGAAGTCGAAGAGGACACAGATACGCAGTATTTT. Translating it yields CASSREVEEDTDTQYF.

V gene TRBV28 combines with J gene TRBJ2-7; maybe TRBD1 (5 bases). CDR1 is MDHEN and CDR2 is SYDVKM in the germline V gene. Deletions cut 6 bases from V and 3 bases from J, with 12 bases between. The CDR3 consists of 13 residues. CDR3 loop: CASRPTEDYEQYF. For the CDR3, the DNA is TGTGCCAGCAGGCCGACAGAGGACTACGAGCAGTACTTC.

In this sample, this clonotype turned up a few times. The chain combines TRBV29-1 with TRBJ2-5; D may be TRBD2 (6 bases). The CDR3 runs 13 residues. Germline loops: CDR1 SQVTM, CDR2 ANQGSEA. The V end lost 6 bases, the J end lost 5 bases, and 16 bases lay between the germline ends. Here the CDR3 reads CSVTLAMRETQYF. CDR3 DNA: TGCAGCGTAACGCTAGCGATGCGGGAGACCCAGTACTTC.

The J gene is TRBJ1-2, the V gene TRBV6-6, with D perhaps TRBD1 (5 bases). The CDR3 spans 13 residues. CDR1 and CDR2 from the germline V gene are MNHNY and SVGAGI (reference sequence). V was cut by 2 bases and J by 8 bases, with 12 bases left in between. DNA for the CDR3: TGTGCCAGCAGTTACCTCGACAGAGTGGGCTACACCTTC. Translation gives CASSYLDRVGYTF.

This chain links TRBV28 with TRBJ2-4; 8 bases map to TRBD2. After removal of 2 bases from V and 4 bases from J, the junction contained 4 bases not matched to a gene. CDR1 and CDR2 from the germline V gene are MDHEN and SYDVKM. CDR3 length: 15 residues. DNA for the CDR3: TGTGCCAGCAGTTTACCCGGGAGGGGAAAAAACATTCAGTACTTC. It translates to CASSLPGRGKNIQYF.

CDR3 in amino acids: CASRDRSQPQHF. CDR3 sequence (DNA): TGTGCCAGCAGGGACAGGAGTCAGCCCCAGCATTTT. The genes are TRBV6-2 or TRBV6-3 and TRBJ1-5; 7 nucleotides line up with TRBD1. The length of the CDR3 is 12 residues. The junction had 2 bases not matched to a gene; V was cut back by 6 bases and J by 6 bases. CDR1 MNHEY and CDR2 SVGEGT come from the germline V gene.

The chain joins TRBV20-1 to TRBJ2-5, with D perhaps TRBD2 (6 bases). This CDR3 has 14 residues. Germline values: CDR1 DFQATT, CDR2 SNEGSKA (reference sequence). V was cut by 0 bases and J by 4 bases, with 12 bases left in between. In DNA, the CDR3 is TGCAGTGCTAGAGATCCTGGGGGGACAGAGACCCAGTACTTC. Encoded protein: CSARDPGGTETQYF.